These T cell receptor beta chains were read from a single sample in a study of blood T cell repertoires in COVID-19. Only in-frame clones appear in the TCRdb table, and some are missing; sequencing was by immunoSEQ multiplex PCR. Of 150,000 to 200,000 clones in the sample, roughly 80% were seen once. The material sequenced was peripheral blood. These TCRs come from a middle-aged woman with COVID-19, enrolled during active disease. The CDR3 runs from the conserved cysteine through the conserved F or W. Each record gives: D gene, clone size, V gene, J gene, CDR3 protein, CDR3 DNA. A D gene is named only where the DNA matches it firmly. Clone size is given for some rows only: seen once, a few or many times, or a class if the clone is expanded.

>.|.|TRBV30|TRBJ2-1
CAWSEQGDEQFF
TGTGCCTGGAGTGAACAGGGCGATGAGCAGTTCTTC
>TRBD2|.|TRBV20-1|TRBJ2-1
CSASSSLAGETLSSYNEQFF
TGCAGTGCTAGTAGTAGTCTAGCGGGAGAAACTCTTAGCTCCTACAATGAGCAGTTCTTC
>.|.|TRBV28|TRBJ2-1
CASSVSGSNHNEQFF
TGTGCCAGCAGTGTAAGCGGAAGTAACCACAATGAGCAGTTCTTC
>.|.|TRBV7-8|TRBJ1-3
CASSPRGNTIYF
TGTGCCAGCAGCCCCAGGGGAAACACCATATATTTT
>.|.|TRBV5-8|TRBJ1-5
CASSLQGTPGNQPQHF
TGTGCCAGCAGCTTGCAAGGGACTCCAGGCAATCAGCCCCAGCATTTT
>TRBD2|few|TRBV5-4|TRBJ2-1
CASSTSLAGITNEQFF
TGTGCCAGCAGCACCTCGCTAGCGGGAATCACGAATGAGCAGTTCTTC
>.|.|TRBV5-4|TRBJ1-3
CASSFSGVSGNTIYF
TGTGCCAGCAGCTTTTCAGGGGTCTCTGGAAACACCATATATTTT
>.|.|TRBV6-6|TRBJ2-1
CASTQVLPSNEQFF
TGTGCCAGCACACAGGTCCTGCCTTCCAATGAGCAGTTCTTC
>TRBD2|.|TRBV7-3|TRBJ2-1
CASSRKGLAGDSSYNEQFF
TGTGCCAGCAGCCGGAAGGGGCTAGCGGGTGACAGCTCCTACAATGAGCAGTTCTTC
>TRBD1|.|TRBV7-3|TRBJ2-2
CASSLRGGANTGELFF
TGTGCCAGCAGCTTAAGAGGGGGCGCGAACACCGGGGAGCTGTTTTTT
>.|.|TRBV28|TRBJ1-3
CASSPYGGAGNTIYF
TGTGCCAGCAGTCCTTACGGGGGGGCAGGAAACACCATATATTTT
>TRBD1|.|TRBV5-1|TRBJ1-1
CASSLGQGRAEAFF
TGCGCCAGCAGCTTGGGACAGGGAAGGGCTGAAGCTTTCTTT
>TRBD1|.|TRBV7-2|TRBJ1-6
CASSLRDRDPLHF
TGTGCCAGCAGCTTAAGGGACAGGGACCCCCTCCACTTT
>.|few|TRBV7-2|TRBJ1-2
CASSLGPGNYGYTF
TGTGCCAGCAGCTTAGGGCCCGGGAACTATGGCTACACCTTC
>TRBD1|.|TRBV4-2|TRBJ1-3
CASSPQGSSSGNTIYF
TGTGCCAGCAGCCCACAGGGGAGTTCCTCTGGAAACACCATATATTTT
>.|.|TRBV30|TRBJ1-1
CASRRDVGEAFF
TGTGCCTCCCGCAGGGATGTTGGTGAAGCTTTCTTT
>.|.|TRBV7-8|TRBJ2-3
CASSLARASTDTQYF
TGTGCCAGCAGCTTAGCGAGGGCCTCCACAGATACGCAGTATTTT
>.|once|TRBV13|TRBJ1-1
CASSLSRATEAFF
TGTGCCAGCAGCTTAAGCAGGGCCACTGAAGCTTTCTTT
>TRBD1|few|TRBV24-1|TRBJ2-7
CATSGTGDPSGEQYF
TGTGCCACCAGTGGGACAGGGGACCCCTCTGGCGAGCAGTACTTC
>TRBD2|few|TRBV27|TRBJ2-3
CASSFGGGRDTQYF
TGTGCCAGCAGTTTCGGGGGGGGCCGCGATACGCAGTATTTT
>.|.|TRBV6-2/TRBV6-3|TRBJ2-5
CASSYDPMTVIETQYF
TGTGCCAGCAGTTACGACCCCATGACAGTAATAGAGACCCAGTACTTC
>TRBD1|few|TRBV5-4|TRBJ2-2
CASSLGRGSGELFF
TGTGCCAGCAGCTTAGGCAGGGGGTCCGGGGAGCTGTTTTTT
>.|once|TRBV5-4|TRBJ1-2
CASSGNRGLTPSGYTF
TGTGCCAGCAGCGGCAATCGGGGACTTACACCCTCTGGCTACACCTTC
>TRBD2|.|TRBV7-2|TRBJ2-3
CASSLVSAGGADTQYF
TGTGCCAGCAGCTTAGTATCGGCGGGAGGAGCAGATACGCAGTATTTT
>TRBD1|.|TRBV11-2|TRBJ1-3
CASSLDPGGVGNTIYF
TGTGCCAGCAGCTTAGATCCAGGGGGCGTTGGAAACACCATATATTTT
>.|once|TRBV6-5|TRBJ2-7
CASSYSSLARDYEQYF
TGTGCCAGCAGTTATTCATCACTAGCAAGGGATTACGAGCAGTACTTC